A single sample gave rise to the 20 T cell receptor beta chains below, sequenced in a study of shared clonotypes between healthy human individuals. The assay was immunoSEQ multiplex PCR, and TCRdb's table has in-frame clones only and misses some. Of fewer than 700,000 clones in the sample, roughly 95% were seen once. Naive CD8 cells comprised CD45RO-negative, CCR7-positively selected cells, excluding terminally differentiated effector memory CD45RA+ cells. Sequenced sample: naive CD8+ T cells sorted from blood. These receptors all stem from a woman aged 25 to 45 in good health.

V usage is TRBV10-3 and J usage is TRBJ1-1; 7 positions match TRBD1. The ends lost 10 bases at V and 0 bases at J; junction bases unmatched: 5. This CDR3 region has 13 residues. CDR1 is ENHRY, CDR2 SYGVKD, per germline. The CDR3 nucleotides are TGTGCCACTTCCAGGGGGATGAACACTGAAGCTTTCTTT. Protein product: CATSRGMNTEAFF.

V is TRBV7-9 and J is TRBJ2-7, with 7 positions matching TRBD2. V was clipped by 3 bases and J by 3 bases; unmatched bases: 5. In germline, CDR1 is SEHNR, CDR2 FQNEAQ (reference sequence). The CDR3 has 14 residues. The CDR3 loop reads CASSLGGSLYEQYF. CDR3 in DNA: TGTGCCAGCAGCTTGGGAGGGTCCCTCTACGAGCAGTACTTC.

The chain joins TRBV6-6 to TRBJ2-7, with D possibly TRBD1 on 5 matching bases. This CDR3 comprises 16 residues. V lost 2 bases, J lost 6 bases, and 20 bases lay in between. The germline V gene encodes CDR1 MNHNY and CDR2 SVGAGI (reference sequence). The CDR3 is CASSYTGPPFVGEQYF. CDR3 nucleotides: TGTGCCAGCAGTTACACAGGCCCTCCCTTCGTAGGCGAGCAGTACTTC.

This sequence joins TRBV2 and TRBJ1-5, with no clear D. Germline assignment: CDR1 SNHLY and CDR2 FYNNEI. The CDR3 has 14 residues. The V end lost 1 base, the J end lost 8 bases, and 12 bases lay between the germline ends. The CDR3 sequence: CASSEVSTVKPQHF. CDR3 DNA sequence: TGTGCCAGCAGTGAAGTTAGTACCGTGAAGCCCCAGCATTTT.

The CDR3 region has the DNA TGTGCCAGCAGTGAACCGGGACTAGCGGGAGGCGTCCTGGTCGATGAGCAGTTCTTC. It yields the protein CASSEPGLAGGVLVDEQFF. This rearrangement joins TRBV6-4 to TRBJ2-1, with 15 bases aligning to TRBD2. The V gene's germline CDR1 is MRHNA and CDR2 SNTAGT. This CDR3 has 19 amino acids. The ends lost 3 bases at V and 8 bases at J; junction bases unmatched: 14.

This chain links TRBV2 with TRBJ2-7; D is possibly TRBD2 (6 bases). This CDR3 spans 14 amino acids. V gave up 8 bases and J gave up 2 bases, with 16 bases separating them. Germline CDR1 is SNHLY and CDR2 is FYNNEI. The CDR3 loop is CASGGWERTYEQYF. CDR3 coding DNA: TGTGCCAGCGGGGGGTGGGAGCGGACCTACGAGCAGTACTTC.

V gene TRBV2 combines with J gene TRBJ2-1, with a possible D match to TRBD2 (6 bases). CDR1 is SNHLY and CDR2 is FYNNEI in the germline V gene. The CDR3 runs 17 residues. V lost 5 bases and J 5 bases, leaving 22 bases between the germline ends. The CDR3 region is CASSLAHPQNLHNEQFF. The CDR3 DNA is TGTGCCAGCAGTCTAGCGCATCCCCAAAATCTACACAATGAGCAGTTCTTC.

The chain combines TRBV7-9 with TRBJ2-3; TRBD2 matches at 8 bases. V shed 2 bases and J 0 bases; nucleotides not matched to a gene: 7. Germline CDR1 SEHNR, CDR2 FQNEAQ (reference sequence). CDR3 length: 17 residues. The CDR3 sequence: CASSLTTTSESTDTQYF. The CDR3 DNA sequence: TGTGCCAGCAGCTTAACTACGACTAGCGAAAGCACAGATACGCAGTATTTT.

The chain couples TRBV28 to TRBJ1-2, with a tentative D call TRBD1 (6 bases). The ends were cut back, 7 bases at V and 6 bases at J, with 18 bases in the middle. Germline CDR1 reads MDHEN; CDR2 reads SYDVKM. CDR3 length equals 14 residues. Here the CDR3 DNA reads TGTGCCAGCAATGGCGGACAGTCCTGGGATGGCTACACCTTC. Protein: CASNGGQSWDGYTF.

CDR3 sequence (DNA): TGTGCCAGCAGTTTATGGGGGACTAAGAACACCGGGGAGCTGTTTTTT. Translating it yields CASSLWGTKNTGELFF. The rearrangement joins TRBV27 to TRBJ2-2; 7 positions agree with TRBD2. V was clipped by 1 base and J by 1 base; unmatched bases: 3. This CDR3 has 16 amino acids. Germline CDR1 reads MNHEY; CDR2 reads SMNVEV (reference sequence).

This chain joins TRBV28 and TRBJ2-7, with D possibly TRBD2 on 5 matching bases. CDR1 and CDR2 from the germline V gene are MDHEN and SYDVKM. The CDR3 has 14 residues. V was pared by 3 bases and J by 7 bases, with 16 bases between. CDR3 protein: CASSFFGELGEQYF. As DNA, the CDR3 is TGTGCCAGCAGTTTTTTCGGGGAATTGGGGGAGCAGTACTTC.

The chain joins TRBV7-9 to TRBJ2-1; TRBD2 is a possible D gene (5 bases). Trimming took off 6 bases at V and 4 bases at J, with 19 bases between the two ends. The CDR3 spans 16 residues. Germline V gene sequence: CDR1 SEHNR, CDR2 FQNEAQ (reference sequence). The CDR3 reads CASSYTEWTEYNEQFF. The CDR3 DNA reads as TGTGCCAGCAGTTATACTGAATGGACTGAGTACAATGAGCAGTTCTTC.

J is TRBJ2-7 and V is TRBV2; D is tentatively TRBD1 or TRBD2 (5 bases each). The V gene's germline CDR1 is SNHLY and CDR2 FYNNEI. CDR3 length: 13 residues. Trimming left V 7 bases short and J 2 bases short, with 12 bases between. DNA for the CDR3: TGTGCCAGCATAACCGGGGCCACCTACGAGCAGTACTTC. This encodes CASITGATYEQYF.

This chain uses TRBV7-8 with TRBJ2-3, with 10 bases aligning to TRBD2. This CDR3 contains 16 residues. After removal of 5 bases from V and 5 bases from J, the junction contained 10 bases not matched to a gene. Per germline, CDR1 SGHVS and CDR2 FQNEAQ. The CDR3 DNA is TGTGCCAGCAGCCCGTGGTTAGCGGGGGGTGGAGATACGCAGTATTTT. It yields the protein CASSPWLAGGGDTQYF.

This clone was seen only once. The CDR3 DNA follows: TGTGCCAGCAGCTTATTTCGCAACGAGCAGTACTTC. It codes for CASSLFRNEQYF. The chain joins TRBV7-9 to TRBJ2-7; D remains ambiguous. This CDR3 region has 12 residues. The V and J ends lost 2 bases and 5 bases respectively, with 7 bases between them. From germline, CDR1 is SEHNR and CDR2 FQNEAQ (reference sequence).

This sequence joins TRBV5-1 and TRBJ1-1; a weak D match, TRBD1 (5 bases). This CDR3 is built from 14 residues. Trimming took off 0 bases at V and 1 base at J, with 7 bases between the two ends. The V gene's germline CDR1 is SGHRS and CDR2 YFSETQ. The CDR3 coding sequence is TGCGCCAGCAGCTTGGAGGGGCGGAACACTGAAGCTTTCTTT. It yields the protein CASSLEGRNTEAFF.

CDR3 DNA: TGTGCCAGCAGTTTACCCCCGGGACAGGCAATAATGAACACTGAAGCTTTCTTT. It codes for CASSLPPGQAIMNTEAFF. V and J are TRBV28 and TRBJ1-1; TRBD1 matches at 8 bases. CDR1 is MDHEN and CDR2 is SYDVKM in the germline V gene. This CDR3 is built from 18 residues. V was clipped by 2 bases and J by 0 bases; unmatched bases: 11.

The V gene is TRBV5-4, the J gene TRBJ2-3, with D possibly matching TRBD1 (6 bases). Looked up from germline, CDR1 is SGHNT and CDR2 is YYREEE (reference sequence). The CDR3 runs 15 residues. V lost 3 bases and J 6 bases, leaving 17 bases between the germline ends. The CDR3 coding sequence is TGTGCCAGCAGCTACCAGGGTGGGGGCGTGGATACGCAGTATTTT. Its translation is CASSYQGGGVDTQYF. The complete variable domain, with remaining parts taken from reference TRBV5-4 and TRBJ2-3, reads ETGVTQSPTHLIKTRGQQVTLRCSSQSGHNTVSWYQQALGQGPQFIFQYYREEENGRGNFPPRFSGLQFPNYSSELNVNALELDDSALYLCASSYQGGGVDTQYFGPGTRLTVL.

On this clone itself: Within the sample, other DNA sequences also encode this same CDR3. The V gene is TRBV11-2, the J gene TRBJ2-3; D is perhaps TRBD1 (7 bases). CDR1 and CDR2 from the germline V gene are SGHAT and FQNNGV. The length of the CDR3 is 17 residues. The ends were cut back, 0 bases at V and 0 bases at J, with 13 bases in the middle. The chain's CDR3 is CASSLEWAGGSTDTQYF. DNA for the CDR3: TGTGCCAGCAGCTTAGAATGGGCAGGGGGGAGCACAGATACGCAGTATTTT.

The chain recombines TRBV9 with TRBJ1-2; D is unclear. CDR3 length: 13 amino acids. Trimming pared 4 bases from V and 7 bases from J, leaving 14 bases between. Germline CDR1 reads SGDLS; CDR2 reads YYNGEE. The DNA of the CDR3 is TGTGCCAGCAGCAACCGTGAAGTCGGTGGCTACACCTTC. Its protein is CASSNREVGGYTF.